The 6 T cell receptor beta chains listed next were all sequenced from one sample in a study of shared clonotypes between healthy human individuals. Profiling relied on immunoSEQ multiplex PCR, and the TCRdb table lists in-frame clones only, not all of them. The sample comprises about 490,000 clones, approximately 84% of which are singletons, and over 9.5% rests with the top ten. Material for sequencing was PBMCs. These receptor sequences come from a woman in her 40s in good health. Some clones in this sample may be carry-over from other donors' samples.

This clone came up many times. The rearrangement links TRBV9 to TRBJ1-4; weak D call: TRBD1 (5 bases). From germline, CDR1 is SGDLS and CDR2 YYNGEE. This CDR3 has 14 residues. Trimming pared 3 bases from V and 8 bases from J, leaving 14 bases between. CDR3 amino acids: CASSAGVGGEKLFF. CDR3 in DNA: TGTGCCAGCAGCGCGGGAGTTGGGGGAGAAAAACTGTTTTTT.

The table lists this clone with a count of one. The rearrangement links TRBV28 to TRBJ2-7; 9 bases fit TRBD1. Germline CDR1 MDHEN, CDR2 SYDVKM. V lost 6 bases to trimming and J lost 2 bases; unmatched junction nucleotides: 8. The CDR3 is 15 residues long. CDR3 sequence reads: CASSQMGQGPYEQYF. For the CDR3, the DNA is TGTGCCAGCAGCCAAATGGGACAGGGACCCTACGAGCAGTACTTC.

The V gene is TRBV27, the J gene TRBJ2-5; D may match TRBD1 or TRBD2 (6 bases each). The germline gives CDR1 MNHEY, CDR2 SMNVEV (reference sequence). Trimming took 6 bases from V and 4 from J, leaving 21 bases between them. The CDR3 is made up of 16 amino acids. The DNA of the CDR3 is TGTGCCAGCAGCCGACTCCTGCCGGGGGCCGGAGAGACCCAGTACTTC. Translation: CASSRLLPGAGETQYF.

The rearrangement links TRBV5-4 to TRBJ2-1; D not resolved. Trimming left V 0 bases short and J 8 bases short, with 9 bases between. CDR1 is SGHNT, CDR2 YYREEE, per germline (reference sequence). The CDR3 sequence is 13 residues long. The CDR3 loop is CASSLVVRDEQFF. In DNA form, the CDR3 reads TGTGCCAGCAGCTTGGTGGTGCGCGATGAGCAGTTCTTC.

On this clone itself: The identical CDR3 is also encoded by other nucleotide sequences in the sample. The CDR3 DNA reads as TGTGCCAGCAGCTTAGCGCGGGACACCGGGGAGCTGTTTTTT. Encoded protein: CASSLARDTGELFF. This rearrangement joins TRBV7-2 to TRBJ2-2; a weak D match, TRBD2 (5 bases). CDR3 size: 14 residues. Trimming removed 0 bases at V and 3 bases at J, with 5 bases between. Germline V lookup: CDR1 SGHTA, CDR2 FQGNSA.

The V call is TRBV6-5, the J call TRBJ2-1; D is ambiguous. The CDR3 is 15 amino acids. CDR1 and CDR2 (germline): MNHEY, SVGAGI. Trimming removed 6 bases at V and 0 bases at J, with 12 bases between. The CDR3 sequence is CASRNAGASYNEQFF. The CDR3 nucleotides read TGTGCCAGCAGAAACGCCGGCGCCTCCTACAATGAGCAGTTCTTC.